This entry lists 23 T cell receptor beta chains sequenced from one sample in a study of T cells in Graves' hyperthyroidism and ophthalmopathy. Amplification of TCR beta CDR3 regions was performed using RNA transcripts as template. HTBI primers were the set used in a first-round RT-PCR of the TCR CDR3. TCRdb fed the multiplex PCR reads into MiXCR, producing one record per CDR3 protein. The data contain 410,000 or so distinct CDR3 sequences, roughly 14% of them singletons. The sample was blood. The receptors come from a man aged 18 to 29 with Graves' ophthalmopathy.

There are many counts of this clonotype. The chain couples TRBV7-9 to TRBJ2-3, with D unclear. V was pared by 5 bases and J by 6 bases, with 12 bases between. Per germline, CDR1 SEHNR and CDR2 FQNEAQ (reference sequence). The CDR3 length is 13 residues. This CDR3 is CASSHPVHDTQYF. The CDR3 coding sequence is TGTGCCAGCAGCCACCCTGTTCATGATACGCAGTATTTT.

This clonotype was counted many times. J is TRBJ2-7 and V is TRBV27; TRBD1 might be the D (5 bases). V dropped 5 bases and J dropped 2 bases, with 13 bases sitting between them. The V gene's germline CDR1 is MNHEY and CDR2 SMNVEV (reference sequence). The CDR3 covers 14 residues. CDR3 in DNA: TGTGCCAGCAGTCTACAGACAGATGCCTACGAGCAGTACTTC. This codes for CASSLQTDAYEQYF.

This clonotype was recorded at least ten times. The chain links TRBV7-2 to TRBJ2-7; no clear D. Per the germline V gene, CDR1 is SGHTA and CDR2 is FQGNSA. The V and J ends lost 0 bases and 1 base respectively, with 10 bases between them. The CDR3 loop spans 15 amino acids. CDR3 residues: CASSLAAGTSYEQYF. As DNA, the CDR3 is TGTGCCAGCAGCTTAGCGGCAGGTACATCCTACGAGCAGTACTTC.

The rearrangement uses TRBV7-6 and TRBJ2-1; TRBD2 matches at 11 bases. CDR3 size: 17 residues. Trimming removed 1 base from V and 5 bases from J; junction bases left unmatched: 7. Germline lookup yields CDR1 SGHVS and CDR2 FNYEAQ. The CDR3 DNA reads as TGTGCCAGCAGCTTAGTAGCAGGGACTAGCGGAAACAATGAGCAGTTCTTC. Its translation: CASSLVAGTSGNNEQFF.

Ten or more counts support this clonotype. The gene calls are TRBV7-2 and TRBJ2-3; 9 bases are a match to TRBD2. From germline, CDR1 is SGHTA and CDR2 FQGNSA. This CDR3 comprises 17 residues. The V gene end was trimmed by 5 bases and the J gene end by 2 bases; junction bases not matched to a gene: 11. This chain's CDR3 is CASSVAGTSLSTDTQYF. For the CDR3, the DNA is TGTGCCAGCAGCGTGGCCGGGACTAGCCTATCCACAGATACGCAGTATTTT. Full variable domain (rest looked up from reference TRBV7-2 and TRBJ2-3): GAGVSQSPSNKVTEKGKDVELRCDPISGHTALYWYRQSLGQGLEFLIYFQGNSAPDKSGLPSDRFSAERTGGSVSTLTIQRTQQEDSAVYLCASSVAGTSLSTDTQYFGPGTRLTVL.

This clonotype was counted many times. The rearrangement joins TRBV12-3 or TRBV12-4 to TRBJ2-7, with TRBD1 matching over 7 bases. Trimming cost V 6 bases and J 5 bases; bases outside gene matches: 10. The CDR3 totals 14 residues. The DNA of the CDR3 is TGTGCCAGCAGCCCAAAGGGGGCGTCCGACGAGCAGTACTTC. This translates into CASSPKGASDEQYF.

There are a few counts of this clonotype. The CDR3 DNA is TGTGCCAGCAGTTACATGGATTTAAATTCACCCCTCCACTTT. It codes for CASSYMDLNSPLHF. The genes are TRBV6-5 and TRBJ1-6; unclear D gene. The CDR3 is 14 residues long. V shed 2 bases and J shed 7 bases, with 9 bases lying between them. CDR1 and CDR2 from the germline V gene are MNHEY and SVGAGI.

This clonotype was recorded at least ten times. The gene calls are TRBV6-1 and TRBJ2-7; 9 bases line up with TRBD1. Germline trimming cut 7 bases from V and 5 bases from J; bases unmatched to any gene: 15. This CDR3 comprises 16 residues. Per germline, CDR1 MNHNS and CDR2 SASEGT. The CDR3 DNA is TGTGCCAGCACCTTGGGCGGCGGGACAGGGATCAACGAGCAGTACTTC. Its protein is CASTLGGGTGINEQYF.

The V and J genes are TRBV6-2 or TRBV6-3 and TRBJ2-1, with TRBD1 as a possible D gene (5 bases). Germline CDR1 is MNHEY and CDR2 is SVGEGT. Deletions cut 6 bases from V and 3 bases from J, with 18 bases between. The CDR3 totals 16 residues. The CDR3 DNA sequence: TGTGCCAGCAGCCCACCAGGGAAAACCCACTACAATGAGCAGTTCTTC. This encodes CASSPPGKTHYNEQFF.

In its sample, this clonotype was seen many times. This chain's CDR3 is CAWRSRWGPSYNEQFF. The DNA for the CDR3 is TGTGCCTGGAGATCCCGGTGGGGCCCTTCCTACAATGAGCAGTTCTTC. The gene calls are TRBV30 and TRBJ2-1, with D perhaps matching TRBD1 (5 bases). Trimming shortened V by 3 bases and J by 1 base, and 16 bases separated the two germline ends. The CDR3 spans 16 residues. Germline V gene sequence: CDR1 GTSNPN, CDR2 SVGIG (reference sequence). Full variable domain (remainder filled in from reference TRBV30 and TRBJ2-1): SQTIHQWPATLVQPVGSPLSLECTVEGTSNPNLYWYRQAAGRGLQLLFYSVGIGQISSEVPQNLSASRPQDRQFILSSKKLLLSDSGFYLCAWRSRWGPSYNEQFFGPGTRLTVL.

This clonotype has at least ten counts. The chain is built from TRBV5-6 and TRBJ2-3; D may be TRBD2 (5 bases). V lost 1 base to trimming and J lost 5 bases, with 14 bases between them. This CDR3 is 15 amino acids long. Germline-derived CDR1 and CDR2 are SGHDT and YYEEEE. This CDR3 is CASSLRGPGIDTQYF. CDR3 sequence (DNA): TGTGCCAGCAGCTTGCGAGGGCCGGGAATAGATACGCAGTATTTT.

This clonotype was picked up many times. The chain combines TRBV29-1 with TRBJ2-3, with D maybe TRBD1 (5 bases). The V and J ends lost 3 bases and 1 base respectively, with 8 bases between them. The CDR3 totals 13 residues. Germline CDR1 and CDR2: SQVTM and ANQGSEA. The CDR3 sequence is CSVDLQGTDTQYF. CDR3 nucleotide sequence: TGCAGCGTTGACCTACAGGGCACAGATACGCAGTATTTT.

About this clonotype: A much larger clone differs by one base, so this may be a read error. The rearrangement joins TRBV12-3 or TRBV12-4 to TRBJ2-7; 8 bases are shared with TRBD1. V trimming: 4 bases; J trimming: 5 bases; junction bases outside the gene matches: 10. The length of the CDR3 is 15 residues. CDR3 amino acids: CASSYTGTGLHEQYF. The CDR3 bases are TGTGCCAGCAGTTACACCGGGACAGGCCTCCACGAGCAGTACTTC.

The chain joins TRBV13 to TRBJ2-6, with D uncertain. The CDR3 runs to 14 residues. Trimming took off 2 bases at V and 0 bases at J, with 2 bases between the two ends. CDR1 is PRHDT and CDR2 is FYEKMQ in the germline V gene (reference sequence). In nucleotides, the CDR3 is TGTGCCAGCAGCTTACCCTCTGGGGCCAACGTCCTGACTTTC. Its protein is CASSLPSGANVLTF.

This clonotype was seen many times. This rearrangement joins TRBV5-1 to TRBJ2-7; 12 bases line up with TRBD2. Germline V gene lookup returns CDR1 SGHRS and CDR2 YFSETQ. The J segment lost 4 bases and the V segment lost 4 bases, leaving 6 bases of the junction unmatched. CDR3 length equals 15 residues. The CDR3 DNA follows: TGCGCCAGCAGCGAGACTAGCGGGAGAGGGTACGAGCAGTACTTC. Its translation is CASSETSGRGYEQYF.

The table lists this clonotype with a few counts. This chain connects TRBV7-3 to TRBJ2-3, with D unclear. V was cut by 3 bases and J by 1 base, with 11 bases left in between. Germline CDR1 is SGHTA and CDR2 is FQGTGA. This CDR3 comprises 15 residues. The CDR3 region has the DNA TGTGCCAGCAGCTTGATGGGCGCCGGCACAGATACGCAGTATTTT. Translated, it gives CASSLMGAGTDTQYF.

There are many counts of this clonotype. The chain is built from TRBV24-1 and TRBJ2-7; D remains unclear. The CDR3 loop spans 13 amino acids. Deletions cut 3 bases from V and 2 bases from J, with 7 bases between. Looked up from germline, CDR1 is KGHDR and CDR2 is SFDVKD. DNA for the CDR3: TGTGCCACCAGTGATGGAGCAACCTACGAGCAGTACTTC. It encodes CATSDGATYEQYF.

This clonotype was seen ten or more times. The chain couples TRBV3-1 to TRBJ2-1; D not resolved. The V end was cut by 2 bases, the J end by 5 bases, with 4 bases between. The CDR3 is 12 amino acids. Germline V gene data show CDR1 as LGHDT and CDR2 as YNNKEL (reference sequence). The CDR3 DNA reads TGTGCCAGCAGCCAACAGAACAATGAGCAGTTCTTC. It codes for CASSQQNNEQFF.

Only a few counts were recorded for this clonotype. The chain has TRBV6-4 and TRBJ2-3, with TRBD1 matching 7 bases. Germline V lookup: CDR1 MRHNA, CDR2 SNTAGT. V shed 9 bases, J shed 4 bases, and the junction held 13 bases outside the gene matches. This CDR3 region has 15 residues. The CDR3 sequence is CASSPKDRAADTQYF. For the CDR3, the DNA is TGTGCCAGTAGCCCGAAAGACAGGGCGGCAGATACGCAGTATTTT.

As regards this clonotype: The junction differs from germline at one of its ends, possibly a read error. The V gene is TRBV5-1, the J gene TRBJ1-6; D remains unclear. The CDR3 runs to 17 residues. CDR1 is SGHRS and CDR2 is YFSETQ in the germline V gene. The CDR3: CASSLGHEGRVNSPLHF. In DNA, the CDR3 is TGTGCCAGCAGCTTGGGTCACGAGGGCCGGGTTAATTCACCCCTCCACTTT.

This clonotype was counted ten times or more. The V and J genes are TRBV11-2 and TRBJ1-1; no definite D call. V was cut by 0 bases and J by 7 bases, with 6 bases left in between. CDR3 length: 12 residues. Germline V CDR1 and CDR2: SGHAT, FQNNGV. The CDR3 DNA reads as TGTGCCAGCAGCTTAGATCGGAATGAAGCTTTCTTT. Translated, it gives CASSLDRNEAFF.

This clonotype has a count of ten or more. This chain connects TRBV7-9 to TRBJ1-1; maybe TRBD1 (6 bases). Germline V gives CDR1 SEHNR, CDR2 FQNEAQ (reference sequence). Between the trimmed V and J ends, which lost 4 bases and 0 bases, there was a span of 9 bases. The CDR3 runs to 14 residues. Here the CDR3 reads CASSSTGMNTEAFF. The CDR3 DNA is TGTGCCAGCAGCTCCACAGGGATGAACACTGAAGCTTTCTTT.

The table lists this clonotype with many counts. The CDR3 is CSVAGPNEQFF. The CDR3 DNA reads TGCAGTGTGGCGGGCCCCAATGAGCAGTTCTTC. V usage is TRBV20-1 and J usage is TRBJ2-1; perhaps TRBD2 as D (5 bases). CDR3 length: 11 residues. CDR1 and CDR2 (germline): DFQATT, SNEGSKA (reference sequence). V lost 7 bases to trimming and J lost 6 bases, with 10 bases between them.